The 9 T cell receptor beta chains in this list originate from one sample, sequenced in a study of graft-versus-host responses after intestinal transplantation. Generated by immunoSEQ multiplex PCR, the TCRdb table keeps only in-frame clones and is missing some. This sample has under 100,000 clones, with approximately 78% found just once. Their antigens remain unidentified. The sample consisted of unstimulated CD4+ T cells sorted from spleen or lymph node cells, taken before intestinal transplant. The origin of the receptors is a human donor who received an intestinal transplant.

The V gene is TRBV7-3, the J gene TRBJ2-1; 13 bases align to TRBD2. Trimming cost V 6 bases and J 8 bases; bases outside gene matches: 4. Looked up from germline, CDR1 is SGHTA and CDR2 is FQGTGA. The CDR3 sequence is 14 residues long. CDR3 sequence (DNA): TGTGCCAGCAGGCGGACTAGCGGGAGTCATGAGCAGTTCTTC. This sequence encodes CASRRTSGSHEQFF.

This CDR3 reads CASSLDPTVNSPLHF. The CDR3 coding sequence is TGTGCCAGCAGCTTAGATCCCACAGTTAATTCACCCCTCCACTTT. V usage is TRBV11-2 and J usage is TRBJ1-6; D remains ambiguous. This CDR3 has 15 residues. Germline CDR1 and CDR2: SGHAT and FQNNGV. The germline V and J ends were trimmed by 0 bases and 6 bases, with 9 bases remaining between them.

The CDR3 here is CASSPLSRFRSGDTEAFF. CDR3 bases: TGCGCCAGCAGCCCCCTAAGCCGGTTCAGGAGCGGGGACACTGAAGCTTTCTTT. J is TRBJ1-1 and V is TRBV4-1; D is unclear. Trimming pared 4 bases from V and 3 bases from J, leaving 24 bases between. The germline gives CDR1 MGHRA, CDR2 YSYEKL. The CDR3 runs to 18 residues.

The CDR3 spells CASSDRTGGDGNTIYF. The CDR3 DNA reads as TGTGCCAGCAGTGACCGGACAGGGGGCGACGGAAACACCATATATTTT. The chain employs TRBV6-1 and TRBJ1-3, with 11 bases aligning to TRBD1. CDR3 length equals 16 residues. The trim removed 3 bases at V and 4 bases at J, leaving 5 bases unmatched. Germline loops: CDR1 MNHNS, CDR2 SASEGT.

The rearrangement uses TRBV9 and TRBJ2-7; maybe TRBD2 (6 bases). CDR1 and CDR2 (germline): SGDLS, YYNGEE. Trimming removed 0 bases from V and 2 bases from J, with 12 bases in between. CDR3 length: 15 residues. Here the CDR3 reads CASSVGLAWPYEQYF. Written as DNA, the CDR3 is TGTGCCAGCAGCGTAGGGCTAGCGTGGCCCTACGAGCAGTACTTC.

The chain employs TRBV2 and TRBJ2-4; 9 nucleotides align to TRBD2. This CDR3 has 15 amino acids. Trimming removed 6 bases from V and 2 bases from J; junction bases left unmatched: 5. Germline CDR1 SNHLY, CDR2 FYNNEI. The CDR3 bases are TGTGCCAGCAGGGTAGGGACTAGCCCCAAAAACATTCAGTACTTC. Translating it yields CASRVGTSPKNIQYF.

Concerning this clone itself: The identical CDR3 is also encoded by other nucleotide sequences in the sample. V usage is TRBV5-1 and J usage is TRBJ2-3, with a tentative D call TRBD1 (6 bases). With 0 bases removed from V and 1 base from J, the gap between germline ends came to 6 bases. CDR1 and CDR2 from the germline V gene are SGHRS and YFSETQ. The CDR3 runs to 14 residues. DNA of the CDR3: TGCGCCAGCAGCTTGGACAGGGGCACAGATACGCAGTATTTT. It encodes CASSLDRGTDTQYF.

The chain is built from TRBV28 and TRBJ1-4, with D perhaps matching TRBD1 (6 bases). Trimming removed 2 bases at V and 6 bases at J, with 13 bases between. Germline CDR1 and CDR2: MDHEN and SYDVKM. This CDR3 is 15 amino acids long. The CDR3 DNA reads TGTGCCAGCAGTTTACACAGGGATCGGGATGAAAAACTGTTTTTT. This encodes CASSLHRDRDEKLFF.

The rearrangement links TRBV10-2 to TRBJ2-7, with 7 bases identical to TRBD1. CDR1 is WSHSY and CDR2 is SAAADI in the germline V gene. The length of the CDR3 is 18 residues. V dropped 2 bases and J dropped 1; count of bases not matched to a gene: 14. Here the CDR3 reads CASSESVTGILLSYEQYF. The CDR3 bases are TGCGCCAGCAGTGAGAGCGTGACAGGGATTTTGTTATCCTACGAGCAGTACTTC.